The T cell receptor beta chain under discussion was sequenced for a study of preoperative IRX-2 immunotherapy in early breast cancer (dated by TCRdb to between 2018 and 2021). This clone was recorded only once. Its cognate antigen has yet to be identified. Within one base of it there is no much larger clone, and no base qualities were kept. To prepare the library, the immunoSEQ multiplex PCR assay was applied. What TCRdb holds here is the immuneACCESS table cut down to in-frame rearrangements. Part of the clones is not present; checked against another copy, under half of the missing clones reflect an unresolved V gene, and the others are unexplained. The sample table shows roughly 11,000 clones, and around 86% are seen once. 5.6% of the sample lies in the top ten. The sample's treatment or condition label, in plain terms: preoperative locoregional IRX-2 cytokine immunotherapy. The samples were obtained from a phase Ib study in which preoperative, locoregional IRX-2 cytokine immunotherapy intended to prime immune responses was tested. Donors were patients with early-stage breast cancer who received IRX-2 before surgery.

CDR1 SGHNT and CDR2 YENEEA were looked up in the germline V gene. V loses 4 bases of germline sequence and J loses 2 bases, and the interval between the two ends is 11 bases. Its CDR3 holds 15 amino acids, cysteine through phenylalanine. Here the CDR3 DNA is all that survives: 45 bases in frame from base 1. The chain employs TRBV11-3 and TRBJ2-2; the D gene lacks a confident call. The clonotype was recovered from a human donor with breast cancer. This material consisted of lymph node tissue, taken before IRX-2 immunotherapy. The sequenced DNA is TGTGCCAGCAGCTCACAGCCTACCAACACCGGGGAGCTGTTTTTT. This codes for CASSSQPTNTGELFF.